This entry lists 17 T cell receptor beta chains sequenced from one sample in a study of blood T cells in healthy people across ages. A second PCR, run for roughly 7 to 11 cycles, used a sample-barcoded 5' primer plus a J-beta primer mix. TCRdb fed the 5' RACE reads into MiXCR, producing one record per CDR3 protein. The data contain about 580,000 distinct CDR3 sequences, around 48% of them singletons. The material sequenced was blood. The receptors come from a man at least 80 years old in good health.

This chain links TRBV5-5 with TRBJ2-7; D gene uncertain. The CDR3 covers 14 residues. Germline CDR1 and CDR2: SGHKS and YYEKEE (reference sequence). With 4 bases removed from V and 2 bases from J, the gap between germline ends came to 13 bases. The CDR3 loop is CASSVLRAAYEQYF. The CDR3, as DNA: TGTGCCAGCAGCGTGCTAAGGGCAGCCTACGAGCAGTACTTC.

The CDR3 protein is CASSMSGTGGGEQFF. Here the CDR3 DNA reads TGTGCCAGCAGCATGTCCGGGACAGGGGGCGGAGAGCAGTTCTTC. This chain connects TRBV7-2 to TRBJ2-1, with 12 bases identical to TRBD1. Trimming cost V 5 bases and J 10 bases; bases outside gene matches: 9. Germline values: CDR1 SGHTA, CDR2 FQGNSA. This CDR3 region has 15 residues.

The J gene is TRBJ1-2, the V gene TRBV20-1; 7 bases agree with TRBD1. The trim removed 6 bases at V and 6 bases at J, leaving 19 bases unmatched. This CDR3 comprises 16 residues. Germline loops: CDR1 DFQATT, CDR2 SNEGSKA (reference sequence). CDR3 bases: TGCAGTGCCAGCCTGGGGGGGCCGACAGGGAAGGATGGCTACACCTTC. This encodes CSASLGGPTGKDGYTF.

This clonotype was observed a handful of times. The V and J genes are TRBV12-3 or TRBV12-4 and TRBJ2-3; 11 bases match TRBD2. This CDR3 is 17 amino acids long. Trimming took 3 bases from V and 4 from J; bases not matched to a gene: 9. The CDR3 here is CASSLTSGVRVADTQYF. In DNA form, the CDR3 reads TGTGCCAGCAGTTTGACTAGCGGGGTTCGAGTTGCAGATACGCAGTATTTT.

This clonotype was detected only once. J is TRBJ1-2 and V is TRBV5-1, with D possibly TRBD1 on 6 matching bases. The germline V and J ends were trimmed by 4 bases and 6 bases, with 19 bases remaining between them. CDR1 and CDR2 (germline): SGHRS, YFSETQ. The CDR3 is made up of 15 amino acids. CDR3 sequence reads: CASSPGQSPTDGYTF. CDR3 in DNA: TGCGCCAGCAGCCCCGGACAGTCTCCTACCGATGGCTACACCTTC.

The V call is TRBV7-2, the J call TRBJ2-3; 11 bases agree with TRBD1. The germline V gene encodes CDR1 SGHTA and CDR2 FQGNSA. V was clipped by 3 bases and J by 3 bases; unmatched bases: 5. CDR3 length: 16 amino acids. Here the CDR3 DNA reads TGTGCCAGCAGCTTTCGCGGGACAGGGGGTACAGATACGCAGTATTTT. Residues: CASSFRGTGGTDTQYF.

The chain carries TRBV11-3 and TRBJ2-4, with D maybe TRBD1 (6 bases). This CDR3 is 13 amino acids long. The V and J ends lost 5 bases and 13 bases respectively, with 18 bases between them. Germline values: CDR1 SGHNT, CDR2 YENEEA. The CDR3 region has the DNA TGTGCCAGCAGCCAACTCCCCGAGGGGGAGCAGTACTTC. Amino acid sequence: CASSQLPEGEQYF.

The chain is built from TRBV20-1 and TRBJ1-4, with D uncertain. The V end lost 3 bases, the J end lost 8 bases, and 7 bases lay between the germline ends. CDR3 length: 11 residues. Germline CDR1 DFQATT, CDR2 SNEGSKA (reference sequence). CDR3 DNA sequence: TGCAGTGCTAGTCTTGGCGAAAAACTGTTTTTT. Residues: CSASLGEKLFF.

V is TRBV7-9 and J is TRBJ2-4; the match to TRBD2 covers 7 bases. The J call may be faulty, since TRBJ2-5 better matches the DNA end. Germline lookup yields CDR1 SEHNR and CDR2 FQNEAQ (reference sequence). The CDR3 covers 16 residues. CDR3 DNA sequence: TGTGCCAGCAGCTTAGGGGCCCTAGCGGAAGAAGAGACCCAGTACTTC. Its protein product is CASSLGALAEEETQYF.

This clonotype was detected a few times. This chain uses TRBV7-2 with TRBJ2-1; maybe TRBD2 (7 bases). The germline CDR1 and CDR2 sequences are SGHTA and FQGNSA. Trimming cost V 5 bases and J 1 base, with 15 bases left between them. This CDR3 spans 16 amino acids. DNA for the CDR3: TGTGCCAGCAGCATCGTAGGGGGGGGATCCTACAATGAGCAGTTCTTC. Protein: CASSIVGGGSYNEQFF. Looking up the rest from reference TRBV7-2 and TRBJ2-1 gives the full variable domain: GAGVSQSPSNKVTEKGKDVELRCDPISGHTALYWYRQSLGQGLEFLIYFQGNSAPDKSGLPSDRFSAERTGGSVSTLTIQRTQQEDSAVYLCASSIVGGGSYNEQFFGPGTRLTVL.

This clonotype was counted only a few times. The chain couples TRBV2 to TRBJ1-2; D call uncertain. Deletions cut 3 bases from V and 2 bases from J, with 10 bases between. Per the germline V gene, CDR1 is SNHLY and CDR2 is FYNNEI. CDR3 length: 14 amino acids. CDR3 amino acids: CASSDQRGNYGYTF. In DNA form, the CDR3 reads TGTGCCAGCAGTGATCAAAGAGGGAACTATGGCTACACCTTC.

The V call is TRBV5-1, the J call TRBJ1-1; a weak D match, TRBD1 (6 bases). Looked up from germline, CDR1 is SGHRS and CDR2 is YFSETQ. The CDR3 extends over 15 amino acids. Trimming removed 4 bases at V and 2 bases at J, with 15 bases between. CDR3 nucleotide sequence: TGCGCCAGCAGCCGTAACGACAGGCGTAACACTGAAGCTTTCTTT. Translated, it gives CASSRNDRRNTEAFF.

Concerning this clonotype: A much larger clonotype is one base distant, so this may be a read error. The chain uses TRBV10-3 and TRBJ2-1, with D possibly matching TRBD2 (5 bases). CDR1 is ENHRY, CDR2 SYGVKD, per germline. This CDR3 has 16 amino acids. The CDR3 DNA follows: TGTGCCATCAGCGGGGAGAGAGACATCTCCCACAATGAGCAGTTCTTC. Protein sequence: CAISGERDISHNEQFF.

V gene TRBV3-1 combines with J gene TRBJ2-3, with no clear D. The CDR3 has 14 residues. V shed 4 bases and J shed 5 bases, with 13 bases lying between them. Germline assignment: CDR1 LGHDT and CDR2 YNNKEL (reference sequence). In DNA, the CDR3 is TGTGCCAGCAGCCCGGAATTTCCAAGAGATACGCAGTATTTT. It yields the protein CASSPEFPRDTQYF.

The rearrangement uses TRBV9 and TRBJ2-5, with no clear D. This CDR3 comprises 15 residues. Trimming pared 0 bases from V and 0 bases from J, leaving 9 bases between. CDR1 SGDLS and CDR2 YYNGEE come from the germline V gene. In nucleotides, the CDR3 is TGTGCCAGCAGCGTAGTGACCGGAAACCAAGAGACCCAGTACTTC. It encodes CASSVVTGNQETQYF.

This clonotype was found a few times. The rearrangement joins TRBV6-2 or TRBV6-3 to TRBJ2-1; either TRBD1 or TRBD2 may supply D (5 bases each). This CDR3 spans 16 amino acids. Germline V gene data show CDR1 as MNHEY and CDR2 as SVGEGT. The ends were cut back, 5 bases at V and 7 bases at J, with 21 bases in the middle. The CDR3 nucleotides are TGTGCCAGCAGTCCCTGGACGGGGCCACGAGGGAATGAGCAGTTCTTC. Protein sequence: CASSPWTGPRGNEQFF.

This clonotype has ten or more counts. This chain joins TRBV7-9 and TRBJ1-4; a weak D match, TRBD1 (6 bases). Germline V gene lookup returns CDR1 SEHNR and CDR2 FQNEAQ (reference sequence). CDR3 length: 15 residues. The V and J ends lost 5 bases and 7 bases respectively, with 17 bases between them. The CDR3 DNA reads TGTGCCAGCAGCAGGACCGGGACAAATTTTGAAAAACTGTTTTTT. Amino acids: CASSRTGTNFEKLFF.